Listed below are T cell receptor beta chains from one sample, sequenced in a study of brain T cells in children with intractable seizures. Libraries were prepared by immunoSEQ multiplex PCR; TCRdb keeps only in-frame clonotypes and omits some of them. The sample lists 35,000 to 50,000 clones, 75% to 95% seen once, with 5% to 7.5% in the top ten. Sequenced material: peripheral blood, taken at surgery. These receptor sequences come from a girl aged 2-10 years with tuberous sclerosis and intractable seizures. The CDR3 runs from the conserved cysteine through the conserved F or W. The D gene is left open where the match is weak. Some rows have no size entry. The others give once, few or many, or a class for an expanded clone.

clone_size,v_call,d_call,j_call,cdr3_aa,cdr3_nt
-,TRBV6-1,-,TRBJ1-2,CASSEGSQVNGYTF,TGTGCCAGCAGTGAAGGGTCTCAAGTTAATGGCTACACCTTC
once,TRBV25-1,TRBD1,TRBJ2-5,CASSETGGLETQYF,TGTGCCAGCAGTGAGACAGGGGGCCTTGAGACCCAGTACTTC
-,TRBV2,-,TRBJ2-6,CASIFSGANVLTF,TGTGCCAGCATCTTCTCTGGGGCCAACGTCCTGACTTTC
few,TRBV5-1,-,TRBJ2-1,CASSLVGAEQFF,TGCGCCAGCAGCTTGGTAGGGGCGGAGCAGTTCTTC
-,TRBV7-3,-,TRBJ2-2,CASSSNARSTGELFF,TGTGCCAGCAGCTCCAACGCCCGGAGCACCGGGGAGCTGTTTTTT
once,TRBV5-1,TRBD2,TRBJ2-2,CASSLTGGPAGELFF,TGCGCCAGCAGCTTAACGGGGGGGCCCGCCGGGGAGCTGTTTTTT
few,TRBV12-3/TRBV12-4,-,TRBJ1-2,CASSLTLSYGYTF,TGTGCCAGCAGTTTAACTCTCAGCTATGGCTACACCTTC
-,TRBV6-1,-,TRBJ1-3,CASSEGPFSGNTIYF,TGTGCCAGCAGTGAAGGTCCCTTCTCTGGAAACACCATATATTTT
-,TRBV6-1,-,TRBJ1-6,CASSERRSSYNSPLHF,TGTGCCAGCAGTGAACGGAGGAGCTCCTATAATTCACCCCTCCACTTT
-,TRBV2,-,TRBJ2-7,CASRAPVQDEQYF,TGTGCCAGCAGAGCCCCTGTTCAAGACGAGCAGTACTTC
-,TRBV7-8,-,TRBJ1-1,CASSADKKLMNTEAFF,TGTGCCAGCAGCGCAGACAAAAAACTCATGAACACTGAAGCTTTCTTT
-,TRBV27,-,TRBJ1-6,CASSLLNSPLHF,TGTGCCAGCAGTTTATTGAATTCACCCCTCCACTTT
once,TRBV5-5,-,TRBJ1-1,CASSLASVTLEAFF,TGTGCCAGCAGCTTGGCGAGTGTTACCCTTGAAGCTTTCTTT
once,TRBV5-1,TRBD1,TRBJ1-4,CASSPDRAATNEKLFF,TGCGCCAGCAGCCCGGACAGGGCGGCAACTAATGAAAAACTGTTTTTT
-,TRBV4-1,-,TRBJ1-2,CASSQDPPPSTSGYTF,TGCGCCAGCAGCCAAGACCCCCCCCCGTCGACCTCTGGCTACACCTTC
-,TRBV4-1,-,TRBJ1-5,CASSLEYNQPQHF,TGCGCCAGCAGCCTTGAATATAATCAGCCCCAGCATTTT
-,TRBV6-2/TRBV6-3,-,TRBJ1-1,CASSRTGNTEAFF,TGTGCCAGCAGTCGGACGGGGAACACTGAAGCTTTCTTT
-,TRBV7-6,-,TRBJ1-1,CASSSSQLNTEAFF,TGTGCCAGCAGCTCAAGTCAGCTGAACACTGAAGCTTTCTTT
-,TRBV7-9,-,TRBJ2-2,CASSPDGWTGELFF,TGTGCCAGCAGCCCCGACGGATGGACCGGGGAGCTGTTTTTT
-,TRBV6-5,TRBD1,TRBJ2-2,CASSYSSGQGRRELFF,TGTGCCAGCAGTTACTCCTCGGGACAGGGGAGGCGGGAGCTGTTTTTT
once,TRBV5-1,TRBD1,TRBJ2-6,CASSWDSLLTGANVLTF,TGCGCCAGCAGCTGGGACAGCCTGCTCACTGGGGCCAACGTCCTGACTTTC
-,TRBV7-2,TRBD1,TRBJ1-2,CASSLSGQGAAYGYTF,TGTGCCAGCAGCTTATCGGGACAGGGGGCAGCCTATGGCTACACCTTC
-,TRBV6-4,TRBD2,TRBJ2-1,CASSSTSGASNEQFF,TGTGCCAGCAGTTCTACTAGCGGGGCTTCCAATGAGCAGTTCTTC
-,TRBV4-1,-,TRBJ1-6,CASSRYRDDSPLHF,TGCGCCAGCAGCCGTTACAGGGACGATTCACCCCTCCACTTT
-,TRBV6-5,TRBD1,TRBJ1-5,CASSFKQGLDQPQHF,TGTGCCAGCAGTTTCAAACAGGGGTTAGATCAGCCCCAGCATTTT
once,TRBV13,-,TRBJ2-7,CASSLGLDSTYEQYF,TGTGCCAGCAGCTTAGGCCTAGACAGCACCTACGAGCAGTACTTC
-,TRBV18,-,TRBJ1-1,CASSPRQNSMNTEGYTEAFF,TGTGCCAGCTCACCTCGACAGAACTCTATGAACACCGAGGGGTACACTGAAGCTTTCTTT
-,TRBV6-5,-,TRBJ1-5,CASKGGLFAPQHF,TGTGCCAGCAAGGGTGGACTATTTGCGCCCCAGCATTTT
-,TRBV5-4,-,TRBJ2-5,CASRDRRSEETQYF,TGTGCCAGCAGGGACAGAAGGTCGGAAGAGACCCAGTACTTC
few,TRBV9,-,TRBJ2-1,CASSPGAEQFF,TGTGCCAGCAGCCCAGGGGCTGAGCAGTTCTTC
once,TRBV2,-,TRBJ2-3,CASTDLAGSSTDTQYF,TGTGCCAGCACTGACCTGGCGGGGAGTAGCACAGATACGCAGTATTTT
-,TRBV6-5,-,TRBJ1-6,CASSSRGLNNSPLHF,TGTGCCAGCAGTAGCAGGGGCCTCAATAATTCACCCCTCCACTTT
-,TRBV9,TRBD2,TRBJ2-2,CASSARLATGELFF,TGTGCCAGCAGCGCCCGACTAGCGACCGGGGAGCTGTTTTTT